This T cell receptor beta chain was sequenced during a study of cytomegalovirus exposure and HLA in healthy donors. Study overall: The same platform was used for the roughly 120 validation repertoires as for the 666 first-cohort repertoires, as reported in a later analysis.

Germline loops: CDR1 MNHNS, CDR2 SASEGT. The CDR3 extends over 15 amino acids. V gave up 0 bases and J gave up 0 bases; unmatched junction bases: 0. Method: immunoSEQ multiplex PCR; TCRdb's copy keeps in-frame clones and lacks some. Counted here are about 240,000 clones, approximately 86% occurring once; the ten biggest clones make up 1% to 1.5%. Separate from the approximately 730-subject first cohort, the approximately 120-subject validation cohort was the one that the donors belonged to. Sequencing input: PBMCs. This sequence was found in a young woman in good health and CMV-seropositive. The genes are TRBV6-1 and TRBJ2-3; 7 bases fit TRBD2. CDR3 nucleotide sequence: TGTGCCAGCAGTGAAGCGGGAGGGAGCACAGATACGCAGTATTTT. This gives the protein CASSEAGGSTDTQYF.